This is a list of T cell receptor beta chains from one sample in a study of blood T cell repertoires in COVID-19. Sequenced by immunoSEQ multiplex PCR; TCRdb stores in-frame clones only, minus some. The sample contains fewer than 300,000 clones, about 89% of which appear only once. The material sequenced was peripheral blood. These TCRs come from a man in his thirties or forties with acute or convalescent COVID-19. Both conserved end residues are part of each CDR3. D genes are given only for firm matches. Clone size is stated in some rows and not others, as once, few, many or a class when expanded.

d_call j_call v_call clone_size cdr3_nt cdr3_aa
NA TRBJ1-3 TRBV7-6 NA TGTGCCAGCAGCACCCAGTCGAAATCTGGAAACACCATATATTTT CASSTQSKSGNTIYF
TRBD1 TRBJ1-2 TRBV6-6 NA TGTGCCAGCAGTTACTCGGGACAGAACTATGGCTACACCTTC CASSYSGQNYGYTF
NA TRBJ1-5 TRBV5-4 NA TGTGCCAGCAGCTTGGAGGGGAGGAATGCCCAGCCCCAGCATTTT CASSLEGRNAQPQHF
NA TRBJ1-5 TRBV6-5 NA TGTGCCAGCAGCTCCCGACCTATCGGCGGGCAGCCCCAGCATTTT CASSSRPIGGQPQHF
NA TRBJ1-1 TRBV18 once TGTGCCAGCTCGCGATACAGGAATCAAGACACTGAAGCTTTCTTT CASSRYRNQDTEAFF
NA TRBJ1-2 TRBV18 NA TGTGCCAGCTCACCTTCGTTGAGTAGTAACTATGGCTACACCTTC CASSPSLSSNYGYTF
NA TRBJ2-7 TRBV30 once TGTGCCTGGAGTGTGGGGGGCTACGAGCAGTACTTC CAWSVGGYEQYF
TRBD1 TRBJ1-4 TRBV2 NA TGTGCCAGGGGAGAAACAGGGGTCCTTGTTGATGAAAAACTGTTTTTT CARGETGVLVDEKLFF
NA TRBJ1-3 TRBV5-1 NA TGCGCCAGCAGCTTGAGGGTCCGGGACACCGACTCTGGAAACACCATATATTTT CASSLRVRDTDSGNTIYF
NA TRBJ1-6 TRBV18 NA TGTGCCAGCTCACCACCTACAGGATCGGTATCGAATTCACCCCTCCACTTT CASSPPTGSVSNSPLHF
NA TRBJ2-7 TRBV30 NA TGTGCCTGGGGGATGGGGACTGGGTTCTACGAGCAGTACTTC CAWGMGTGFYEQYF
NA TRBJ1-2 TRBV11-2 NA TGTGCCAGCCGACGGTTAGGGGGATCTAACTATGGCTACACCTTC CASRRLGGSNYGYTF
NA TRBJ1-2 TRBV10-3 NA TGTGCCATCAGTTTTACAGGGAACTACACCTTC CAISFTGNYTF
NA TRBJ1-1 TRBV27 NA TGTGCCAGCAGTCTACAGGACGGCACTGAAGCTTTCTTT CASSLQDGTEAFF
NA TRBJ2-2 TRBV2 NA TGTGCCAGCAATCCCCAGGGATGGACCGGGGAGCTGTTTTTT CASNPQGWTGELFF
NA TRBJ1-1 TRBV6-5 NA TGTGCCAGCCGTCGCGAGGGAGCAGCGAACACTGAAGCTTTCTTT CASRREGAANTEAFF
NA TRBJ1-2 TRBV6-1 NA TGTGCCAGCAGTGAACAGGGAGGCAGCTACACCTTC CASSEQGGSYTF
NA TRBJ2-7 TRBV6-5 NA TGTGCCAGCAACGACTGGTCGGATGGGGAGCAGTACTTC CASNDWSDGEQYF
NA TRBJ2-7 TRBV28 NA TGTGCCAGCAGTTTGTTTGGAACAGGGACATCCTACGAGCAGTACTTC CASSLFGTGTSYEQYF
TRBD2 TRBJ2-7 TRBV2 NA TGTGCCAGCACCGGGAGGGGATACTACGAGCAGTACTTC CASTGRGYYEQYF
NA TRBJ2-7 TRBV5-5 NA TGTGCCAGCAGCTCCTCACACGGACTCATCTACGAGCAGTACTTC CASSSSHGLIYEQYF
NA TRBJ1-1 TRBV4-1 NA TGCGCCAGCAGCCAAGAAGGGCTGGACTCGACTGAAGCTTTCTTT CASSQEGLDSTEAFF
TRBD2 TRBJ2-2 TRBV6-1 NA TGTGCCAGCAGTGAGGGACTAGTGGACACCGGGGAGCTGTTTTTT CASSEGLVDTGELFF
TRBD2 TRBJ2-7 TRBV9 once TGTGCCAGCAGCGTAGTTCCGGGGGAGGGAAAGCAGTACTTC CASSVVPGEGKQYF
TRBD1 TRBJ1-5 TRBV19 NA TGTGCCAGTAGTATAGGCCAGGGGGGTCAGCCCCAGCATTTT CASSIGQGGQPQHF
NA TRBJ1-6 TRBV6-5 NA TGTGCCAGCAGTTACCGGAATTCACCCCTCCACTTT CASSYRNSPLHF
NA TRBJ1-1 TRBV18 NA TGTGCCAGCTCACCAGTGGGGGCCCAGCGCACTGAAGCTTTCTTT CASSPVGAQRTEAFF
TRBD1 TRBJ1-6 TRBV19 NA TGTGCCAGCAAGGTGACAGGGGGCTCTGATCATTCACCCCTCCACTTT CASKVTGGSDHSPLHF